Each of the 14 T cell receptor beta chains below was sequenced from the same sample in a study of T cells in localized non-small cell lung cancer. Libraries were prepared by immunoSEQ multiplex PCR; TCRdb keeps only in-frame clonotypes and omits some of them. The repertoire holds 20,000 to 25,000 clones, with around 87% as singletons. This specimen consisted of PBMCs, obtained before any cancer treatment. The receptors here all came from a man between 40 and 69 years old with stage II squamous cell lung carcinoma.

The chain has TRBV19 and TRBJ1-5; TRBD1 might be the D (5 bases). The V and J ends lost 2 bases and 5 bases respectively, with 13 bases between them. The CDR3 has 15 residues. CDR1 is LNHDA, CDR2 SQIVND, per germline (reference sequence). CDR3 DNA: TGTGCCAGTAGTATACCGGGGCTCGGGGATCAGCCCCAGCATTTT. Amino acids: CASSIPGLGDQPQHF.

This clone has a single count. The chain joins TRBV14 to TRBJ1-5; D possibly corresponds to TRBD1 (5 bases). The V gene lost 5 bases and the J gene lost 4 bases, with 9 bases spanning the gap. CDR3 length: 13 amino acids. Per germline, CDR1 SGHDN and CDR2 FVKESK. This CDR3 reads CASSWGRNQPQHF. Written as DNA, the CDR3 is TGTGCCAGCAGCTGGGGCCGTAATCAGCCCCAGCATTTT.

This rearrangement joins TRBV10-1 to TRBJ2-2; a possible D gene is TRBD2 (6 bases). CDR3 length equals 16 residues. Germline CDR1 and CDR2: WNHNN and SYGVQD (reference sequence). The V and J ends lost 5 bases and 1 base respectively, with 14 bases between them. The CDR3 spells CASSPLSGQNTGELFF. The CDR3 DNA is TGCGCCAGCAGTCCCCTGAGCGGGCAGAACACCGGGGAGCTGTTTTTT.

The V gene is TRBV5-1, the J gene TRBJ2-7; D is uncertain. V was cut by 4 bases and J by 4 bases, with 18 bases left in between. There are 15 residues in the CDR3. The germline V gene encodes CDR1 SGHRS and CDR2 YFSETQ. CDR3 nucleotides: TGCGCCAGCAGCCCCGACCCCTTAAGCACTTACGAGCAGTACTTC. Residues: CASSPDPLSTYEQYF.

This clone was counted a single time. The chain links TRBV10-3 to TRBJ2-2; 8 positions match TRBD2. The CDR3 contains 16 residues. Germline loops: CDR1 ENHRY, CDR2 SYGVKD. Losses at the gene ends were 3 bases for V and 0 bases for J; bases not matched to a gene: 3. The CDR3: CAISDGAGANTGELFF. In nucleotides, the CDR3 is TGTGCCATCAGTGATGGAGCGGGAGCGAACACCGGGGAGCTGTTTTTT.

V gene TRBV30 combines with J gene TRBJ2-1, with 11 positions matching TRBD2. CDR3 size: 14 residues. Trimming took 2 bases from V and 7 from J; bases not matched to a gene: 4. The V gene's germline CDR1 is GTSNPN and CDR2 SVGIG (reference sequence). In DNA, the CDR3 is TGTGCCTGGAGTCCGGGACTAGCGGCTAATGAGCAGTTCTTC. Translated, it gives CAWSPGLAANEQFF. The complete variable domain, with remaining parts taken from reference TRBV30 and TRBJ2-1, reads SQTIHQWPATLVQPVGSPLSLECTVEGTSNPNLYWYRQAAGRGLQLLFYSVGIGQISSEVPQNLSASRPQDRQFILSSKKLLLSDSGFYLCAWSPGLAANEQFFGPGTRLTVL.

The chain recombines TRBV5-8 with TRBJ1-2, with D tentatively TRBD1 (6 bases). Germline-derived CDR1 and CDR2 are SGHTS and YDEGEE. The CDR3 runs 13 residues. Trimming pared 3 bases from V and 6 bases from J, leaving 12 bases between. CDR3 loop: CASSWGDKDGYTF. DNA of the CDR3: TGTGCCAGCAGCTGGGGGGACAAGGATGGCTACACCTTC.

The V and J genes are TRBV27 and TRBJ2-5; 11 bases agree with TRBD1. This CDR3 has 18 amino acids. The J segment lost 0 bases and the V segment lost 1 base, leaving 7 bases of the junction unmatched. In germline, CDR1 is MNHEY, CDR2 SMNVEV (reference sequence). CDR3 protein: CASSLLGTGGRYQETQYF. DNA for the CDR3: TGTGCCAGCAGTTTATTGGGGACAGGGGGTCGCTACCAAGAGACCCAGTACTTC.

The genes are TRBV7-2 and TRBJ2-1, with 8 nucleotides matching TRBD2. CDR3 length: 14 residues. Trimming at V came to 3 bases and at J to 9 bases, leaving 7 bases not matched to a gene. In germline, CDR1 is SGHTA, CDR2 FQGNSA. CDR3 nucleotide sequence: TGTGCCAGCAGCTTCTCGGGAGGGCCTGCTGAGCAGTTCTTC. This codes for CASSFSGGPAEQFF.

CDR3 DNA: TGTGCCAGTAGTATATTGGGCGGCTACGAGCAGTACTTC. It codes for CASSILGGYEQYF. The chain carries TRBV19 and TRBJ2-7, with unresolved D. CDR1 and CDR2 (germline): LNHDA, SQIVND (reference sequence). The CDR3 sequence is 13 residues long. V was clipped by 2 bases and J by 3 bases, with 8 bases between them.

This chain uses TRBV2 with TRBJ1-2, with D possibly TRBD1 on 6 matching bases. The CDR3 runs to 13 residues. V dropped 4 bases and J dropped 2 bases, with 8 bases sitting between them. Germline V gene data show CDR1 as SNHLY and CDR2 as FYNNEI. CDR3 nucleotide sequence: TGTGCCAGCAGTGGTGGACAGAACTATGGCTACACCTTC. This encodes CASSGGQNYGYTF.

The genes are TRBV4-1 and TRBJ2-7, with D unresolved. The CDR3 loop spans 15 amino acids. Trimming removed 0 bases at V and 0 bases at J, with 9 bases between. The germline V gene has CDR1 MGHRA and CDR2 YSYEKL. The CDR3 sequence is CASSQETHRSYEQYF. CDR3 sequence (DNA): TGCGCCAGCAGCCAAGAAACTCACCGCTCCTACGAGCAGTACTTC.

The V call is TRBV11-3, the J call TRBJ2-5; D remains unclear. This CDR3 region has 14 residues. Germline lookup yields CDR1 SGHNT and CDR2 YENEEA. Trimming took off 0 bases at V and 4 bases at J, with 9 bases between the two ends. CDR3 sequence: CASSLDSFIETQYF. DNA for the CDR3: TGTGCCAGCAGCTTAGATTCGTTTATAGAGACCCAGTACTTC.

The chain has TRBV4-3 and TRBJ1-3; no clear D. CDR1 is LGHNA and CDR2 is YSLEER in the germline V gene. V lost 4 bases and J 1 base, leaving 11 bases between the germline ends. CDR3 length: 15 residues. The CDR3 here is CASSPTAGSGNTIYF. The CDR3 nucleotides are TGCGCCAGCAGCCCTACCGCGGGTTCTGGAAACACCATATATTTT.